This T cell receptor (beta chain) was found in a study of CD8 T cells in Susac syndrome. Random hexamers served to reverse transcribe about 0.45 to 1 ug RNA. TCRdb itself ran the immunoSEQ multiplex PCR reads through MiXCR, one entry per CDR3 protein. Here the sample spans some 250,000 distinct CDR3 sequences, 90% to 97% being singletons. The CDR3 sequence is 13 residues long. The V gene's germline CDR1 is SGDLS and CDR2 YYNGEE. Between the trimmed V and J ends, which lost 0 bases and 7 bases, there was a span of 7 bases. The chain links TRBV9 to TRBJ2-2; D is unclear. Input material: CD4+ T cells from PBMCs. This TCR was sampled from a human donor with Susac syndrome. The CDR3 nucleotides read TGTGCCAGCAGCGTAGCTAAGGTCGGGGAGCTGTTTTTT. This encodes CASSVAKVGELFF.